The clone carrying this TCR beta chain occurred many times. The antigen is not known. Tagging with unique molecular identifiers was applied to individual cDNA molecules. From the 5' RACE reads, TCRdb called clonotypes with MiXCR, one entry per CDR3 protein. Among 25,000 or so distinct CDR3 sequences listed, roughly 6% were seen once. This entry comes from a study of early T cells in non-severe SARS-CoV-2 infection. Study-level information: Chains were unpaired, as sequencing was done on bulk RNA from unsorted whole blood.

The CDR3 runs 15 residues. Losses at the gene ends were 4 bases for V and 6 bases for J; bases not matched to a gene: 6. Per germline, CDR1 SGHNT and CDR2 YYREEE (reference sequence). Regarding the study as a whole: There was a bias toward anti-spike CD8 responses in VDJdb matching, which missed private and CD4 specificities.

Sequencing was carried out using whole blood. The genes are TRBV5-4 and TRBJ1-4, with 10 bases aligning to TRBD1. This receptor was obtained from an adult who was a healthcare worker with PCR-confirmed SARS-CoV-2 infection or an uninfected control (not recorded which). The CDR3: CASSIRQGADEKLFF. DNA of the CDR3: TGTGCCAGCAGCATACGACAGGGGGCGGATGAAAAACTGTTTTTT.